These 30 T cell receptor beta chains originate from one sample sequenced in a study of OX40 agonist ivuxolimab in advanced cancers. TCRdb's copy holds only in-frame clones and misses some; the assay was immunoSEQ multiplex PCR. This table has 96,000 or so clones, roughly four fifths appearing once. The sample here was CD4+ or CD8+ T cells sorted from blood, taken in a trial of the OX40 agonist ivuxolimab. The origin of the receptors is an adult with an advanced solid tumor such as melanoma, head and neck, liver or kidney cancer.

The rearrangement links TRBV11-2 to TRBJ1-1; 7 nucleotides agree with TRBD1. The CDR3 has 14 residues. V lost 5 bases, J lost 4 bases, and 7 bases stayed unmatched. CDR1 and CDR2 (germline): SGHAT, FQNNGV. The CDR3, as DNA: TGTGCCAGCAGCCCTACAGGGGTCCCCACTGAAGCTTTCTTT. Translation: CASSPTGVPTEAFF.

V gene TRBV7-7 combines with J gene TRBJ2-2; D may be TRBD2 (5 bases). V lost 5 bases and J lost 3, with 10 bases in between. The CDR3 has 14 residues. Germline CDR1 SSHAT, CDR2 FNYEAQ (reference sequence). The CDR3 spells CASSGRDHTGELFF. As DNA, the CDR3 is TGTGCCAGCAGCGGCCGGGATCACACCGGGGAGCTGTTTTTT.

J is TRBJ2-3 and V is TRBV27, with D unclear. This CDR3 has 14 residues. Trimming took 6 bases from V and 4 from J, leaving 14 bases between them. Germline CDR1 and CDR2: MNHEY and SMNVEV (reference sequence). Written as DNA, the CDR3 is TGTGCCAGCAGGACGACCTACTCCCCAGATACGCAGTATTTT. As protein: CASRTTYSPDTQYF.

This clone was observed once. The chain has TRBV5-1 and TRBJ2-2; TRBD1 matches 9 bases. This CDR3 region has 16 residues. The V segment lost 4 bases and the J segment 3 bases; nucleotides outside the gene matches: 7. The germline CDR1 and CDR2 sequences are SGHRS and YFSETQ. The CDR3 DNA is TGCGCCAGCAGCATGGGACAGGGCGGTTACACCGGGGAGCTGTTTTTT. It codes for CASSMGQGGYTGELFF.

The chain couples TRBV7-2 to TRBJ2-7, with D perhaps being TRBD1 or TRBD2 (5 bases each). The CDR3 sequence is 13 residues long. Trimming shortened V by 2 bases and J by 3 bases, and 8 bases separated the two germline ends. CDR1 is SGHTA, CDR2 FQGNSA, per germline. The CDR3 reads CASSLSGGYEQYF. Here the CDR3 DNA reads TGTGCCAGCAGCTTATCTGGGGGCTACGAGCAGTACTTC. The complete variable domain, with remaining parts taken from reference TRBV7-2 and TRBJ2-7, reads GAGVSQSPSNKVTEKGKDVELRCDPISGHTALYWYRQSLGQGLEFLIYFQGNSAPDKSGLPSDRFSAERTGGSVSTLTIQRTQQEDSAVYLCASSLSGGYEQYFGPGTRLTVT.

This chain connects TRBV19 to TRBJ2-7; 9 nucleotides line up with TRBD2. Per the germline V gene, CDR1 is LNHDA and CDR2 is SQIVND (reference sequence). Trimming cost V 6 bases and J 2 bases; bases outside gene matches: 8. The CDR3 loop spans 15 amino acids. The chain's CDR3 is CASSAGGGDPYEQYF. Here the CDR3 DNA reads TGTGCCAGTAGCGCGGGCGGGGGGGACCCCTACGAGCAGTACTTC.

The chain carries TRBV14 and TRBJ1-1; D unclear. This CDR3 has 14 amino acids. Trimming removed 4 bases at V and 3 bases at J, with 12 bases between. The germline gives CDR1 SGHDN, CDR2 FVKESK. The CDR3 nucleotides are TGTGCCAGCAGCCTCGGATGGTTGGACACTGAAGCTTTCTTT. Translated, it gives CASSLGWLDTEAFF.

This chain connects TRBV4-2 to TRBJ2-1; 9 bases align to TRBD2. This CDR3 is 15 amino acids long. Germline CDR1 and CDR2: LGHNA and YNFKEQ. The V segment lost 2 bases and the J segment 4 bases; nucleotides outside the gene matches: 3. The DNA for the CDR3 is TGTGCCAGCAGCCAAATAGCGGGAGATTACAATGAGCAGTTCTTC. Its protein product is CASSQIAGDYNEQFF.

The rearrangement uses TRBV10-3 and TRBJ1-4; weak D call: TRBD1 (5 bases). Germline CDR1 and CDR2: ENHRY and SYGVKD. The V and J ends lost 0 bases and 7 bases respectively, with 12 bases between them. CDR3 length: 15 amino acids. The CDR3: CAISESQGGGEKLFF. The CDR3 bases are TGTGCCATCAGTGAGTCTCAGGGCGGCGGTGAAAAACTGTTTTTT.

The chain carries TRBV6-5 and TRBJ2-1; TRBD2 is a possible D gene (5 bases). Trimming pared 2 bases from V and 7 bases from J, leaving 15 bases between. The CDR3 is 15 amino acids. Germline V gene lookup returns CDR1 MNHEY and CDR2 SVGAGI. This chain's CDR3 is CASSYTRRRGNEQFF. In DNA form, the CDR3 reads TGTGCCAGCAGTTACACCCGACGACGAGGGAATGAGCAGTTCTTC.

Comment on this clone: An end of the junction differs from the germline gene, which may be a read error. The rearrangement links TRBV5-1 to TRBJ2-5; no clear D. CDR1 and CDR2 (germline): SGHRS, YFSETQ. The CDR3 extends over 15 amino acids. This CDR3 reads CVSSPGRSVGETQYF. Here the CDR3 DNA reads TGCGTCAGCAGCCCGGGTCGCAGCGTTGGAGAGACCCAGTACTTC.

This clone appeared a few times. The chain employs TRBV4-2 and TRBJ2-3, with 9 bases aligning to TRBD2. The CDR3 length is 15 residues. Per the germline V gene, CDR1 is LGHNA and CDR2 is YNFKEQ. With V trimmed by 6 bases and J by 1 base, 5 bases remained unmatched. The CDR3: CASRRTSAGTDTQYF. DNA for the CDR3: TGTGCCAGCAGGCGGACTAGCGCGGGCACAGATACGCAGTATTTT.

The CDR3 protein is CASSQEKLLPSYTF. CDR3 bases: TGCGCCAGCAGCCAAGAGAAGTTACTTCCAAGCTACACCTTC. The rearrangement joins TRBV4-3 to TRBJ1-2; D is unclear. Trimming shortened V by 0 bases and J by 9 bases, and 14 bases separated the two germline ends. This CDR3 comprises 14 residues. CDR1 and CDR2 (germline): LGHNA, YSLEER.

CDR3 nucleotide sequence: TGTGCCAGCAGTCGGACAGGGGGCAACGAGCAGTACTTC. This codes for CASSRTGGNEQYF. V usage is TRBV6-1 and J usage is TRBJ2-5; 11 nucleotides line up with TRBD1. The tail of the sequence fits TRBJ2-7 better, so the J call may be wrong. CDR3 length: 13 amino acids. Germline values: CDR1 MNHNS, CDR2 SASEGT.

J is TRBJ1-5 and V is TRBV7-8; D is unresolved. The CDR3 consists of 15 residues. The ends were cut back, 4 bases at V and 7 bases at J, with 17 bases in the middle. Germline loops: CDR1 SGHVS, CDR2 FQNEAQ. CDR3: CASSSGVVSQQPQHF. The DNA for the CDR3 is TGTGCCAGCAGCTCAGGAGTAGTCAGCCAACAGCCCCAGCATTTT.

The chain has TRBV7-9 and TRBJ1-1; D not resolved. CDR3 size: 12 residues. The germline V gene encodes CDR1 SEHNR and CDR2 FQNEAQ (reference sequence). V was shortened by 3 bases and J by 4 bases, with 6 bases between the two germline ends. Written as DNA, the CDR3 is TGTGCCAGCAGCTTGGAGGCCACTGAAGCTTTCTTT. Protein product: CASSLEATEAFF.

This clone was counted between two and nine times. The chain couples TRBV4-1 to TRBJ2-7; no firm D call. The V gene's germline CDR1 is MGHRA and CDR2 YSYEKL. CDR3 size: 14 residues. Trimming left V 5 bases short and J 2 bases short, with 13 bases between. The CDR3 region has the DNA TGCGCCAGCAGCAACCTGCCCGCGACCTACGAGCAGTACTTC. Its translation: CASSNLPATYEQYF.

In this sample, this clone is medium-sized. The chain carries TRBV6-6 and TRBJ1-5; weak D call: TRBD1 (6 bases). Germline CDR1 MNHNY, CDR2 SVGAGI (reference sequence). V was trimmed by 6 bases and J by 1 base, leaving 10 bases between them. This CDR3 comprises 14 residues. CDR3 bases: TGTGCCAGCAGGCTTACAGGGAGCAATCAGCCCCAGCATTTT. It yields the protein CASRLTGSNQPQHF.

The chain has TRBV7-9 and TRBJ2-1; a weak D match, TRBD2 (5 bases). Trimming removed 5 bases from V and 7 bases from J, with 21 bases in between. The CDR3 contains 16 residues. Germline CDR1 reads SEHNR; CDR2 reads FQNEAQ (reference sequence). CDR3 DNA sequence: TGTGCCAGCAGCAACGGAGTAGCGCTTTTAAGGAATGAGCAGTTCTTC. This codes for CASSNGVALLRNEQFF.

This sequence joins TRBV7-9 and TRBJ1-1; D gene ambiguous. The ends were cut back, 4 bases at V and 1 base at J, with 7 bases in the middle. This CDR3 region has 13 residues. Germline-derived CDR1 and CDR2 are SEHNR and FQNEAQ (reference sequence). As DNA, the CDR3 is TGTGCCAGCAGCTCCCCCCAGAACACTGAAGCTTTCTTT. Amino acid sequence: CASSSPQNTEAFF.

This chain uses TRBV19 with TRBJ2-6; D unresolved. The CDR3 loop spans 15 amino acids. Germline CDR1 is LNHDA and CDR2 is SQIVND (reference sequence). V was pared by 6 bases and J by 1 base, with 10 bases between. The chain's CDR3 is CASSNIGSGANVLTF. The CDR3 bases are TGTGCCAGTAGCAACATCGGATCTGGGGCCAACGTCCTGACTTTC. Looking up the rest from reference TRBV19 and TRBJ2-6 gives the full variable domain: DGGITQSPKYLFRKEGQNVTLSCEQNLNHDAMYWYRQDPGQGLRLIYYSQIVNDFQKGDIAEGYSVSREKKESFPLTVTSAQKNPTAFYLCASSNIGSGANVLTFGAGSRLTVL.

The chain has TRBV7-2 and TRBJ2-5; no clear D. Germline CDR1 is SGHTA and CDR2 is FQGNSA. CDR3 length: 14 residues. The V end was cut by 0 bases, the J end by 2 bases, with 7 bases between. The CDR3 bases are TGTGCCAGCAGCTTAGCAGTGACTCAAGAGACCCAGTACTTC. This codes for CASSLAVTQETQYF. The full variable domain, rest sourced from reference TRBV7-2 and TRBJ2-5, is GAGVSQSPSNKVTEKGKDVELRCDPISGHTALYWYRQSLGQGLEFLIYFQGNSAPDKSGLPSDRFSAERTGGSVSTLTIQRTQQEDSAVYLCASSLAVTQETQYFGPGTRLLVL.

A note on this clone: Other DNA sequences of this sample code for an identical CDR3. The chain is built from TRBV28 and TRBJ1-5; D uncertain. V was pared by 6 bases and J by 3 bases, with 15 bases between. CDR3 size: 15 residues. CDR1 is MDHEN, CDR2 SYDVKM, per germline. CDR3 nucleotide sequence: TGTGCCAGCAGAGGGATACTCCCCCTCAATCAGCCCCAGCATTTT. This sequence encodes CASRGILPLNQPQHF.

V usage is TRBV19 and J usage is TRBJ1-6; 7 nucleotides align to TRBD1. J lost 8 bases, V lost 1 base, and 5 bases had no gene match. The CDR3 spans 15 residues. Germline-derived CDR1 and CDR2 are LNHDA and SQIVND (reference sequence). The CDR3 protein is CASSIVEGGYSPLHF. In DNA, the CDR3 is TGTGCCAGTAGTATAGTGGAAGGGGGCTATTCACCCCTCCACTTT.

This clone was counted a few times. The chain joins TRBV27 to TRBJ2-5; possibly TRBD2 for D (5 bases). This CDR3 is built from 12 residues. Trimming removed 4 bases from V and 7 bases from J, with 10 bases in between. Per the germline V gene, CDR1 is MNHEY and CDR2 is SMNVEV (reference sequence). This chain's CDR3 is CASSSGGVTQYF. The CDR3 DNA is TGTGCCAGCAGTTCTGGAGGCGTGACCCAGTACTTC.

This clone has only one observation. The V call is TRBV7-3, the J call TRBJ2-3; D possibly corresponds to TRBD2 (6 bases). Trimming shortened V by 3 bases and J by 6 bases, and 13 bases separated the two germline ends. Germline lookup yields CDR1 SGHTA and CDR2 FQGTGA. CDR3 length: 14 residues. CDR3 protein: CASSLGGLKDTQYF. CDR3 in DNA: TGTGCCAGCAGCTTGGGGGGACTCAAGGATACGCAGTATTTT.

The chain employs TRBV7-9 and TRBJ1-2; no definite D call. Trimming stripped 2 bases from V and 8 bases from J, with 9 bases between. In germline, CDR1 is SEHNR, CDR2 FQNEAQ (reference sequence). The CDR3 consists of 12 residues. The CDR3 region is CASSLTVRGYTF. The CDR3 DNA is TGTGCCAGCAGCTTAACCGTTAGGGGCTACACCTTC.

The chain links TRBV25-1 to TRBJ1-4; D remains unclear. This CDR3 region has 11 residues. With 6 bases removed from V and 8 bases from J, the gap between germline ends came to 7 bases. CDR1 and CDR2 from the germline V gene are MGHDK and SYGVNS. The CDR3 loop is CASREDEKLFF. In nucleotides, the CDR3 is TGTGCCAGCAGAGAAGACGAAAAACTGTTTTTT.

The chain links TRBV19 to TRBJ2-7, with D perhaps assigned TRBD1 or TRBD2 (6 bases each). Trimming left V 2 bases short and J 6 bases short, with 20 bases between. Germline V gives CDR1 LNHDA, CDR2 SQIVND (reference sequence). This CDR3 comprises 16 residues. The CDR3 region has the DNA TGTGCCAGTAGTATATTAAGGGGGGTCGCTACTACCGAGCAGTACTTC. This codes for CASSILRGVATTEQYF.

V gene TRBV27 combines with J gene TRBJ2-1; TRBD2 matches 8 bases. Germline-derived CDR1 and CDR2 are MNHEY and SMNVEV (reference sequence). There are 13 residues in the CDR3. V was pared by 10 bases and J by 6 bases, with 8 bases of the junction left unmatched. This chain's CDR3 is CATTGRGVNEQFF. In DNA, the CDR3 is TGTGCCACCACGGGGCGGGGGGTCAATGAGCAGTTCTTC.